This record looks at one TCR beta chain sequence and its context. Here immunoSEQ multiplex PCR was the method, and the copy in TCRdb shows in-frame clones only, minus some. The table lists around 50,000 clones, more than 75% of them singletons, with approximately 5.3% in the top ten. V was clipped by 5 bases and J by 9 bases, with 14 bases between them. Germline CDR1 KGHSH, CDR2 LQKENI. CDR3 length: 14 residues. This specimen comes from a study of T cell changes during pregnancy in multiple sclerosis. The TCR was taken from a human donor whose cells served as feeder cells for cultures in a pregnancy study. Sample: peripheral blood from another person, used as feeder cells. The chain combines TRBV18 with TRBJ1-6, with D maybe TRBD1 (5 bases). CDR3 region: CASSSGLSRSPLHF. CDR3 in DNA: TGTGCCAGCTCATCGGGACTGTCTCGTTCACCCCTCCACTTT.